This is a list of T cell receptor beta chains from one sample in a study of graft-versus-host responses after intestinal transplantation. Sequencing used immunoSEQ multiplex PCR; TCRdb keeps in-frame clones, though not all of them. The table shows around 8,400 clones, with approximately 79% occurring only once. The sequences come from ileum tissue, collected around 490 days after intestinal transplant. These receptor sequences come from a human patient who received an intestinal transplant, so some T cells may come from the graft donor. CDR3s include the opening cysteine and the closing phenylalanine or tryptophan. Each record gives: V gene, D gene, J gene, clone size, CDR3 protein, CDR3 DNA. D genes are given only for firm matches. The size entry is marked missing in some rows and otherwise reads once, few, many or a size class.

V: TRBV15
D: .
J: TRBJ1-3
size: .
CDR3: CATSRDLGTSGNTIYF
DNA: TGTGCCACCAGCAGAGATCTAGGAACCTCTGGAAACACCATATATTTT

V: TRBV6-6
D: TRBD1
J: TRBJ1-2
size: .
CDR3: CASRAGQGAGYTF
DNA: TGTGCCAGCAGAGCAGGACAGGGGGCGGGCTACACCTTC

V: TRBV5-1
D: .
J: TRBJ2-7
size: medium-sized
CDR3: CASSTGTKTYEQYF
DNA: TGCGCCAGCAGCACCGGGACCAAAACCTACGAGCAGTACTTC

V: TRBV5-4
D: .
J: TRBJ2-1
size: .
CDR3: CASSLPGNKNEQFF
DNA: TGTGCCAGCAGCTTGCCAGGGAACAAAAATGAGCAGTTCTTC

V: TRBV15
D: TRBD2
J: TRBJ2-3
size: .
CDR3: CATSREAGGTDTQYF
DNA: TGTGCCACCAGCAGAGAAGCGGGAGGGACAGATACGCAGTATTTT

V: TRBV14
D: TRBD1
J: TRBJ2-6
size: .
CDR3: CASSHRQGGGSGANVLTF
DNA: TGTGCCAGCAGCCACAGACAGGGGGGGGGCTCTGGGGCCAACGTCCTGACTTTC

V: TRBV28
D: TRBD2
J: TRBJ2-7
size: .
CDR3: CASSSPTSGFYEQYF
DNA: TGTGCCAGCAGTTCCCCCACTAGCGGTTTCTACGAGCAGTACTTC

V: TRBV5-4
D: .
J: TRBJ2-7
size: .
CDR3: CASSLGQSYEQYF
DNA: TGTGCCAGCAGCTTAGGACAGAGCTACGAGCAGTACTTC

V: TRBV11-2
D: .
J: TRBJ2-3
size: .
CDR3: CASSLSGSGGDTQYF
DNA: TGTGCCAGCAGCTTAAGTGGGAGTGGGGGAGATACGCAGTATTTT

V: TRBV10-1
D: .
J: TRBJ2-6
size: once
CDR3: CASGNSGANVLTF
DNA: TGCGCCAGCGGCAACTCTGGGGCCAACGTCCTGACTTTC

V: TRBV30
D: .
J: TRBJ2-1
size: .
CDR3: CAWIPRGRANYNEQFF
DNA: TGTGCCTGGATCCCCCGTGGCAGGGCTAACTACAATGAGCAGTTCTTC

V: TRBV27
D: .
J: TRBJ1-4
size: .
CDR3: CASSGGGSNEKLFF
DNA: TGTGCCAGTTCTGGCGGGGGATCAAATGAAAAACTGTTTTTT

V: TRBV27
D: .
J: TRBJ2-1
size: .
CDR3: CASSLRTRGDEQFF
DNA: TGTGCCAGCAGTTTACGGACTCGAGGGGATGAGCAGTTCTTC

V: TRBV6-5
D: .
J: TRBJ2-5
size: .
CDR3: CASSYQGRGTETQYF
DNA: TGTGCCAGCAGTTACCAAGGAAGGGGGACGGAGACCCAGTACTTC

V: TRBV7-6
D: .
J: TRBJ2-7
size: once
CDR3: CASSTKGEREQYF
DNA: TGTGCCAGCAGCACGAAGGGCGAGCGGGAGCAGTACTTC

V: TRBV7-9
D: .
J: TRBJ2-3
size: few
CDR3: CASSFRGGDTQYF
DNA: TGTGCCAGCAGCTTTCGGGGCGGGGATACGCAGTATTTT

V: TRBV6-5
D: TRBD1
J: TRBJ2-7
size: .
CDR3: CASDLAGGAGNEQYF
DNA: TGTGCCAGCGATCTTGCAGGGGGCGCGGGGAACGAGCAGTACTTC

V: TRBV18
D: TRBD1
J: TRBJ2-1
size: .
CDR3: CASSGQGDNEQFF
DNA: TGTGCCAGCTCGGGACAGGGGGACAATGAGCAGTTCTTC

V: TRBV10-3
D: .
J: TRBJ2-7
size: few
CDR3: CAISEWGQSEQYF
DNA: TGTGCCATCAGTGAGTGGGGACAATCCGAGCAGTACTTC

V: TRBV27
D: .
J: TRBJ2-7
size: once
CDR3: CASTGVGRDEQYF
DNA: TGTGCCAGCACAGGGGTCGGGCGGGACGAGCAGTACTTC

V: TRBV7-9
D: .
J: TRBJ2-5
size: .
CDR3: CASSLGVKETQYF
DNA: TGTGCCAGCAGCTTAGGGGTAAAAGAGACCCAGTACTTC

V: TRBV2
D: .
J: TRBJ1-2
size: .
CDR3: CASVIWGDGYTF
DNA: TGTGCCAGCGTGATTTGGGGGGATGGCTACACCTTC

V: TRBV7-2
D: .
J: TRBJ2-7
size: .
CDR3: CASSLISDSPYEQYF
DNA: TGTGCCAGCAGCTTAATTAGTGACAGTCCCTACGAGCAGTACTTC

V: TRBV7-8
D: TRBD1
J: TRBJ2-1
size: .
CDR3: CASSSPDRGNEQFF
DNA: TGTGCCAGCAGCTCCCCGGACAGGGGCAATGAGCAGTTCTTC

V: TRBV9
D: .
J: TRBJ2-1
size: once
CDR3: CASSVEGGSYNEQFF
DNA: TGTGCCAGCAGCGTAGAGGGGGGCTCCTACAATGAGCAGTTCTTC

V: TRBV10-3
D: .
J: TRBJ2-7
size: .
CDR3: CAIRGGSVGEQYF
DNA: TGTGCCATCAGGGGGGGATCAGTGGGCGAGCAGTACTTC

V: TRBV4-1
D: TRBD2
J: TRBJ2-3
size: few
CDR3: CASSQVSSGIGTDTQYF
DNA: TGCGCCAGCAGCCAAGTCTCTAGCGGGATAGGTACAGATACGCAGTATTTT

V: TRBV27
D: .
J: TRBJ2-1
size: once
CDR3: CASSLPVPMGYNEQFF
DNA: TGTGCCAGCAGTCTCCCCGTCCCAATGGGCTACAATGAGCAGTTCTTC

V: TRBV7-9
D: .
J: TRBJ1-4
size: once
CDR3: CASSPGVATNEKLFF
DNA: TGTGCCAGCAGCCCCGGGGTGGCAACTAATGAAAAACTGTTTTTT

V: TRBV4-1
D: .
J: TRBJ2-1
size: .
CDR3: CASSQEITVRGDEQFF
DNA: TGCGCCAGCAGCCAAGAAATAACAGTACGTGGTGATGAGCAGTTCTTC

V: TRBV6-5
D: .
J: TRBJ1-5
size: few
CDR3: CASSSSGQGRQPQHF
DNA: TGTGCCAGCAGTTCCTCGGGGCAGGGCCGACAGCCCCAGCATTTT

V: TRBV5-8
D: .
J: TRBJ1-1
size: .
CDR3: CASSFWTGKNTEAFF
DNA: TGTGCCAGCAGCTTTTGGACCGGAAAGAACACTGAAGCTTTCTTT

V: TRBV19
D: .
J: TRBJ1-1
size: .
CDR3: CASSIWGAGEAFF
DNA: TGTGCCAGTAGTATCTGGGGGGCGGGTGAAGCTTTCTTT

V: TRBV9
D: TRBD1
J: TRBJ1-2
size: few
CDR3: CASSVDRGGYTF
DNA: TGTGCCAGCAGCGTAGACAGGGGTGGCTACACCTTC

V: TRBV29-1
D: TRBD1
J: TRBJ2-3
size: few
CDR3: CSMPGQGVSTDTQYF
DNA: TGCAGCATGCCCGGACAGGGGGTGTCGACAGATACGCAGTATTTT

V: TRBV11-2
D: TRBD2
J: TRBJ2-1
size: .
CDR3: CASSSPLLAGGPNEQFF
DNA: TGTGCCAGCAGCTCCCCCCTCCTAGCGGGAGGACCCAATGAGCAGTTCTTC

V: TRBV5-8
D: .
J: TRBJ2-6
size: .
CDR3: CASANWGGTGPRWANVLTF
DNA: TGTGCCAGCGCGAACTGGGGGGGGACAGGCCCTAGATGGGCCAACGTCCTGACTTTC

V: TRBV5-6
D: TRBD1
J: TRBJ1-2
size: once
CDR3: CASSFPPGTVNYGYTF
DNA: TGTGCCAGCAGCTTCCCACCCGGGACAGTCAACTATGGCTACACCTTC

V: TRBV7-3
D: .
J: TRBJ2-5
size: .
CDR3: CASSLTPAKETQYF
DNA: TGTGCCAGCAGCTTAACCCCAGCAAAAGAGACCCAGTACTTC

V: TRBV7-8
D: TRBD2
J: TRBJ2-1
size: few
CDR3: CASSPWREFSNEQFF
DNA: TGTGCCAGCTCCCCCTGGCGGGAGTTTAGCAATGAGCAGTTCTTC

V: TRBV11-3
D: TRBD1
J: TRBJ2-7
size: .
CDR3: CASSQGQAGALQYF
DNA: TGCGCCAGCAGCCAAGGACAGGCAGGAGCTCTCCAATACTTC

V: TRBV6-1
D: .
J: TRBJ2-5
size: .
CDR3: CASSEAGETQYF
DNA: TGTGCCAGCAGTGAAGCGGGAGAGACCCAGTACTTC

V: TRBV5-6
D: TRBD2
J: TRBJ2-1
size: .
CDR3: CASITGTNILFEGFNEQFF
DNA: TGTGCCAGCATAACCGGGACTAACATTTTATTCGAGGGATTCAATGAGCAGTTCTTC

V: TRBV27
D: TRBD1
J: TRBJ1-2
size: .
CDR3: CASSLLPKGQRNGYTF
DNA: TGTGCCAGCAGTTTGCTTCCCAAGGGACAGCGGAATGGCTACACCTTC

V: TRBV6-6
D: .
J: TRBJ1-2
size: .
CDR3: CASSFVGRMNGYTF
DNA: TGTGCCAGCAGTTTCGTGGGACGGATGAATGGCTACACCTTC

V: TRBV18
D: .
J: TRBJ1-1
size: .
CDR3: CASSPPWVNTEAFF
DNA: TGTGCCAGCTCACCACCGTGGGTTAACACTGAAGCTTTCTTT

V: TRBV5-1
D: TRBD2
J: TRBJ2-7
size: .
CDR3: CASSLLAGGPARYEQYF
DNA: TGCGCCAGCAGCTTGCTAGCGGGAGGGCCGGCCCGCTACGAGCAGTACTTC

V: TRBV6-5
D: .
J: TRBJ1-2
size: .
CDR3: CASSYGLGDGYTF
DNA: TGTGCCAGCAGTTACGGTCTCGGAGATGGCTACACCTTC

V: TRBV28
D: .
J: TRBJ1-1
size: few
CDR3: CASSPFGGRGAAEAFF
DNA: TGTGCCAGCAGTCCATTTGGAGGGCGCGGGGCAGCTGAAGCTTTCTTT